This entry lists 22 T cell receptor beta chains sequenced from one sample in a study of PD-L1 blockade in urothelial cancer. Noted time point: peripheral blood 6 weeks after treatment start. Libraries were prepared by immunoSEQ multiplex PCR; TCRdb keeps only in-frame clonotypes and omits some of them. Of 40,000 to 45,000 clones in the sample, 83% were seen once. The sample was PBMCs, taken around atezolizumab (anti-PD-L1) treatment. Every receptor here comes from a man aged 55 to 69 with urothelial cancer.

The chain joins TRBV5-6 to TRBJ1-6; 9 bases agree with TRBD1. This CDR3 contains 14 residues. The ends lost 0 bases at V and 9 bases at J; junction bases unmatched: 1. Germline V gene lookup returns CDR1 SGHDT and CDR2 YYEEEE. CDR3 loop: CASSLDRGLSPLHF. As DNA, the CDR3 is TGTGCCAGCAGCTTGGACAGGGGGCTTTCACCCCTCCACTTT.

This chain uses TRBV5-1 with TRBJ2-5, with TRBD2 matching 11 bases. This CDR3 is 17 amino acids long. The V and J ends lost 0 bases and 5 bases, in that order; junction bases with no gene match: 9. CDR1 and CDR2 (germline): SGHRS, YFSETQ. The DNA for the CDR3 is TGCGCCAGCAGCTTGGCCCGAGTAGCGGGGGGGCGGGAGACCCAGTACTTC. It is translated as CASSLARVAGGRETQYF. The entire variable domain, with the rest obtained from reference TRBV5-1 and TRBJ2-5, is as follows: KAGVTQTPRYLIKTRGQQVTLSCSPISGHRSVSWYQQTPGQGLQFLFEYFSETQRNKGNFPGRFSGRQFSNSRSEMNVSTLELGDSALYLCASSLARVAGGRETQYFGPGTRLLVL.

CDR3 amino acids: CSVEGQGENYGYTF. The CDR3 DNA sequence: TGCAGCGTTGAGGGACAGGGGGAAAACTATGGCTACACCTTC. The chain carries TRBV29-1 and TRBJ1-2; TRBD1 matches 11 bases. Germline V gene sequence: CDR1 SQVTM, CDR2 ANQGSEA. The length of the CDR3 is 14 residues. The ends lost 3 bases at V and 2 bases at J; junction bases unmatched: 2.

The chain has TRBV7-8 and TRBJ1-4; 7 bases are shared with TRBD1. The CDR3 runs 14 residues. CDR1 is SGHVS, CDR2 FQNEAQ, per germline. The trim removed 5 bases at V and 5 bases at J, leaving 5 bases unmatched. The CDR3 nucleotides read TGTGCCAGCAGCGGAACAGGGGTAAATGAAAAACTGTTTTTT. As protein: CASSGTGVNEKLFF.

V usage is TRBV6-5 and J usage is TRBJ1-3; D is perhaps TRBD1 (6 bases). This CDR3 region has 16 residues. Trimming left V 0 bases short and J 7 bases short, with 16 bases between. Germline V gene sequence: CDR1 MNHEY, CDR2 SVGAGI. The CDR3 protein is CASSYSPGTTPNTIYF. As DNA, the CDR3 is TGTGCCAGCAGTTACTCTCCGGGGACAACCCCTAACACCATATATTTT.

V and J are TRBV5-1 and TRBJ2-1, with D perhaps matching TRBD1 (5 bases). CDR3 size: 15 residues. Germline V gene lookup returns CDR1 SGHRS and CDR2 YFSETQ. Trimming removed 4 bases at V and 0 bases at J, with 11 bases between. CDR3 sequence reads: CASSQDTYSYNEQFF. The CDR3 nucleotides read TGCGCCAGCAGCCAGGACACGTACTCCTACAATGAGCAGTTCTTC.

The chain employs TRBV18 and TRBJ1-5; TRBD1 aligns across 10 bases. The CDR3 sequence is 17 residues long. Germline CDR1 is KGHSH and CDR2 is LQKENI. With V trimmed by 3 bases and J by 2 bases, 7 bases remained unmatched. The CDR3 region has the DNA TGTGCCAGCTCACCCGGGACAGGGGACTCCGGCAATCAGCCCCAGCATTTT. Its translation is CASSPGTGDSGNQPQHF. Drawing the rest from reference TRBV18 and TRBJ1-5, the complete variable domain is NAGVMQNPRHLVRRRGQEARLRCSPMKGHSHVYWYRQLPEEGLKFMVYLQKENIIDESGMPKERFSAEFPKEGPSILRIQQVVRGDSAAYFCASSPGTGDSGNQPQHFGDGTRLSIL.

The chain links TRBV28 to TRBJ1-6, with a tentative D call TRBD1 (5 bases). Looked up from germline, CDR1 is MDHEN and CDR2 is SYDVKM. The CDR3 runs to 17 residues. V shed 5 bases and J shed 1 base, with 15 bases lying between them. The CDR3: CASSRGRVSSYNSPLHF. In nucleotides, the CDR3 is TGTGCCAGCAGTCGTGGCAGGGTGTCATCCTATAATTCACCCCTCCACTTT.

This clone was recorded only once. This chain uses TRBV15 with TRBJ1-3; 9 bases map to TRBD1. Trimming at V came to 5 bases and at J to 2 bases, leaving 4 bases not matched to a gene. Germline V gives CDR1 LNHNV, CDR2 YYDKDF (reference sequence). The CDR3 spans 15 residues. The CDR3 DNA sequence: TGTGCCACCAGCGCGGACAGGGGAGCTGGAAACACCATATATTTT. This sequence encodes CATSADRGAGNTIYF.

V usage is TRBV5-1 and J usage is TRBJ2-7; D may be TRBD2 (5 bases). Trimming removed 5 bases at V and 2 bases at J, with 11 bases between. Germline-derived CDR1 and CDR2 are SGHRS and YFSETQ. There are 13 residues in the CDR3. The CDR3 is CASRAGSAYEQYF. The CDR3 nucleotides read TGCGCCAGCAGGGCGGGCAGCGCCTACGAGCAGTACTTC.

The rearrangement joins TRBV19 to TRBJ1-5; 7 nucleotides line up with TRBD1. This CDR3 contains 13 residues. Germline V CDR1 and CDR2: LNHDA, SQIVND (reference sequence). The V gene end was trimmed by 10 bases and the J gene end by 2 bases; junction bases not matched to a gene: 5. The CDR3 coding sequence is TGTGCCACCGCGGGACAGCGCAATCAGCCCCAGCATTTT. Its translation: CATAGQRNQPQHF. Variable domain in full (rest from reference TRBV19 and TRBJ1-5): DGGITQSPKYLFRKEGQNVTLSCEQNLNHDAMYWYRQDPGQGLRLIYYSQIVNDFQKGDIAEGYSVSREKKESFPLTVTSAQKNPTAFYLCATAGQRNQPQHFGDGTRLSIL.

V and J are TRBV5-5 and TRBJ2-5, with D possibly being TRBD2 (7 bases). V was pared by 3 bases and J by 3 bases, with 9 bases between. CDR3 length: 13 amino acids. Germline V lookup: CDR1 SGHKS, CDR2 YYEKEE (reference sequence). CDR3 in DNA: TGTGCCAGCAGCTGGGGGGGCGAAGAGACCCAGTACTTC. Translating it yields CASSWGGEETQYF. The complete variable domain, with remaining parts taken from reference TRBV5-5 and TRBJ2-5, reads DAGVTQSPTHLIKTRGQQVTLRCSPISGHKSVSWYQQVLGQGPQFIFQYYEKEERGRGNFPDRFSARQFPNYSSELNVNALLLGDSALYLCASSWGGEETQYFGPGTRLLVL.

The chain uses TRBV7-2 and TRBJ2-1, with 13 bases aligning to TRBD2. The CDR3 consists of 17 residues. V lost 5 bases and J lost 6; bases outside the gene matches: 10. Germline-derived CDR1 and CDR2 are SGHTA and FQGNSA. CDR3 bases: TGTGCCAGCAGCACACAGCCGGGACTAGCGGGGACCAATGAGCAGTTCTTC. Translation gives CASSTQPGLAGTNEQFF.

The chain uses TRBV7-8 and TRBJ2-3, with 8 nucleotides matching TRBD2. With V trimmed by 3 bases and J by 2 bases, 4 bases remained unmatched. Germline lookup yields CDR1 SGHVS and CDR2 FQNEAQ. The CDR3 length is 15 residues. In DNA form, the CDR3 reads TGTGCCAGCAGCTTTAGCGGGGAAGTCACAGATACGCAGTATTTT. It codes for CASSFSGEVTDTQYF.

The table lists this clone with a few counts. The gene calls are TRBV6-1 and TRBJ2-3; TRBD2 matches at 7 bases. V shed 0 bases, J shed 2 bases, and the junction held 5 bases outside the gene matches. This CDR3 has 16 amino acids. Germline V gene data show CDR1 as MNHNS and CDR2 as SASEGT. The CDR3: CASSEANGGSTDTQYF. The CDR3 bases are TGTGCCAGCAGTGAAGCTAACGGGGGGTCCACAGATACGCAGTATTTT.

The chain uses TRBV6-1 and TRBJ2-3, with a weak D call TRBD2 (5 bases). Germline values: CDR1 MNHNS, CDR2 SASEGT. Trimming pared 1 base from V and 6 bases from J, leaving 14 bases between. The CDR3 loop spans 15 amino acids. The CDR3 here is CASSEGVGRRDTQYF. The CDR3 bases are TGTGCCAGCAGTGAAGGGGTAGGGAGACGCGATACGCAGTATTTT.

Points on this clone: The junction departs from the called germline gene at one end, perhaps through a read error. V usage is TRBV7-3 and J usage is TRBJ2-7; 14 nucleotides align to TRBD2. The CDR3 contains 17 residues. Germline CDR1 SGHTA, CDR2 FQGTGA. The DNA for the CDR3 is TGCGCCAGCAGCCATCCCCTGGGACTAGCGGGGGCCTACGAGCAGTACTTC. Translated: CASSHPLGLAGAYEQYF.

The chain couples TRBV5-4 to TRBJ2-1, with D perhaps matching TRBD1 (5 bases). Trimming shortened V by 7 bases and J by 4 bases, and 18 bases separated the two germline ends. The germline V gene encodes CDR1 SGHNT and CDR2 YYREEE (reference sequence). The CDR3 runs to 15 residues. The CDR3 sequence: CASRQAPGLYNEQFF. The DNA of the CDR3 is TGTGCCAGCCGCCAGGCGCCAGGGTTATACAATGAGCAGTTCTTC.

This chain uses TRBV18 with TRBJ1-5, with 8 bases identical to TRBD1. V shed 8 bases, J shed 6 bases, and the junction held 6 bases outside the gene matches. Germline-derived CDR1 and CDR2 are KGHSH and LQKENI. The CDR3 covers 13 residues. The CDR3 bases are TGTGCCAGCCTTCAGGGGGCAGGTCAGCCCCAGCATTTT. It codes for CASLQGAGQPQHF.

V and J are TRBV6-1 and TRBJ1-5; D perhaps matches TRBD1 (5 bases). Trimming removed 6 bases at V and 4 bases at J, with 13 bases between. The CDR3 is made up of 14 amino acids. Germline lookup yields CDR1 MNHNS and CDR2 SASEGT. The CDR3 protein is CASSTGLSNQPQHF. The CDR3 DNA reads TGTGCCAGCAGCACGGGACTCTCAAATCAGCCCCAGCATTTT.

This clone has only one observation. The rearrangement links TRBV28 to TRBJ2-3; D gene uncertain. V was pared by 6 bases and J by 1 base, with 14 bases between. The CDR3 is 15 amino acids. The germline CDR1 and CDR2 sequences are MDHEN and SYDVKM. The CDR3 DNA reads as TGTGCCAGCAGGGTGATGGCCCATCGCACAGATACGCAGTATTTT. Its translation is CASRVMAHRTDTQYF.

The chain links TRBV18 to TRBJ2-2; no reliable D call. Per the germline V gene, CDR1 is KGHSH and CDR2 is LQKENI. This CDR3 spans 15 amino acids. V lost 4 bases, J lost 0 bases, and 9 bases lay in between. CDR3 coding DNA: TGTGCCAGCTCACGAGGAGCCACGAACACCGGGGAGCTGTTTTTT. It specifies CASSRGATNTGELFF.